The 26 T cell receptor beta chains below were found in one sample sequenced in a study of ipilimumab plus nivolumab after autologous stem cell transplantation. Sequenced by immunoSEQ multiplex PCR; TCRdb stores in-frame clones only, minus some. The data contain over 80,000 clones, 75% to 85% of them singletons. Sequences were derived from PBMCs, sampled in a trial of ipilimumab plus nivolumab as post-transplant consolidation. These TCRs come from a male donor with diffuse large B-cell lymphoma.

The chain has TRBV5-6 and TRBJ1-2; D gene ambiguous. The V end was cut by 4 bases, the J end by 0 bases, with 13 bases between. The CDR3 is 15 residues long. CDR1 SGHDT and CDR2 YYEEEE come from the germline V gene. In nucleotides, the CDR3 is TGTGCCAGCAGCACCGGTGGCAGTACTAACTATGGCTACACCTTC. This translates into CASSTGGSTNYGYTF.

This clone showed up just a few times. The V gene is TRBV2, the J gene TRBJ1-6; possible D gene TRBD1, 5 bases. This CDR3 is 14 amino acids long. Trimming left V 4 bases short and J 9 bases short, with 13 bases between. Germline V gene data show CDR1 as SNHLY and CDR2 as FYNNEI. In DNA, the CDR3 is TGTGCCAGCAGTGTTTCGTCAGACAGTTCACCCCTCCACTTT. As protein: CASSVSSDSSPLHF.

J is TRBJ1-3 and V is TRBV5-8; D is possibly TRBD1 (6 bases). This CDR3 has 16 amino acids. Germline loops: CDR1 SGHTS, CDR2 YDEGEE. With 4 bases removed from V and 0 bases from J, the gap between germline ends came to 14 bases. The CDR3 reads CASSPGTGFSGNTIYF. The CDR3 DNA reads TGTGCCAGCAGCCCGGGCACAGGGTTCTCTGGAAACACCATATATTTT.

The V call is TRBV5-1, the J call TRBJ1-3, with D hard to call. With 0 bases removed from V and 2 bases from J, the gap between germline ends came to 6 bases. CDR3 length: 14 residues. Germline assignment: CDR1 SGHRS and CDR2 YFSETQ. The CDR3 DNA sequence: TGCGCCAGCAGCTTGGAAGGTACTGGAAACACCATATATTTT. This translates into CASSLEGTGNTIYF.

The rearrangement links TRBV10-3 to TRBJ2-5, with 8 bases fitting TRBD2. Germline lookup yields CDR1 ENHRY and CDR2 SYGVKD. Trimming took 3 bases from V and 5 from J; bases not matched to a gene: 8. The CDR3 contains 15 residues. CDR3 residues: CAISDPSGGGETQYF. The CDR3 nucleotides are TGTGCCATCAGTGACCCGAGCGGGGGAGGGGAGACCCAGTACTTC.

The genes are TRBV30 and TRBJ1-3; weak D call: TRBD1 (5 bases). Trimming took 0 bases from V and 5 from J, leaving 23 bases between them. The CDR3 loop spans 18 amino acids. Germline-derived CDR1 and CDR2 are GTSNPN and SVGIG (reference sequence). The CDR3 coding sequence is TGTGCCTGGAGTGTGGGGGTTTATAGACTACCAAACAGAAACACCATATATTTT. Its translation is CAWSVGVYRLPNRNTIYF. The full variable domain, its missing parts supplied by reference TRBV30 and TRBJ1-3, is SQTIHQWPATLVQPVGSPLSLECTVEGTSNPNLYWYRQAAGRGLQLLFYSVGIGQISSEVPQNLSASRPQDRQFILSSKKLLLSDSGFYLCAWSVGVYRLPNRNTIYFGEGSWLTVV.

The chain combines TRBV5-6 with TRBJ1-3; D is possibly TRBD1 (6 bases). The CDR3 sequence is 15 residues long. Between the trimmed V and J ends, which lost 4 bases and 0 bases, there was a span of 11 bases. The germline gives CDR1 SGHDT, CDR2 YYEEEE. The CDR3 DNA reads as TGTGCCAGCAGCCTGGACAGCTACTCTGGAAACACCATATATTTT. It codes for CASSLDSYSGNTIYF.

This chain links TRBV4-2 with TRBJ2-3; a weak D match, TRBD2 (7 bases). The germline gives CDR1 LGHNA, CDR2 YNFKEQ. CDR3 length equals 18 residues. V shed 1 base and J shed 0 bases, with 17 bases lying between them. CDR3 bases: TGTGCCAGCAGCCAAGGGTTGGGGGGGGCCGTTAGCACAGATACGCAGTATTTT. Protein: CASSQGLGGAVSTDTQYF.

The rearrangement links TRBV7-2 to TRBJ1-2; D might be TRBD1 (6 bases). V lost 5 bases to trimming and J lost 4 bases, with 14 bases between them. The germline CDR1 and CDR2 sequences are SGHTA and FQGNSA. The CDR3 has 14 residues. CDR3 bases: TGTGCCAGCAGCCAGGCGAGGGGGGCCTATGGCTACACCTTC. This sequence encodes CASSQARGAYGYTF.

The J gene is TRBJ1-1, the V gene TRBV5-1, with D unclear. This CDR3 contains 16 residues. Germline CDR1 SGHRS, CDR2 YFSETQ. Trimming took 1 base from V and 3 from J, leaving 16 bases between them. CDR3 in DNA: TGCGCCAGCAGCTTGATGGTCAGGCGTACGGACACTGAAGCTTTCTTT. Protein product: CASSLMVRRTDTEAFF.

This rearrangement joins TRBV6-1 to TRBJ2-3; 7 nucleotides match TRBD2. Germline CDR1 MNHNS, CDR2 SASEGT. V lost 1 base to trimming and J lost 3 bases; unmatched junction nucleotides: 1. CDR3 length: 14 residues. The CDR3 nucleotides read TGTGCCAGCAGTGAAGGCGGGGGTACAGATACGCAGTATTTT. This translates into CASSEGGGTDTQYF.

V usage is TRBV7-2 and J usage is TRBJ2-3; D is uncertain. The germline V gene has CDR1 SGHTA and CDR2 FQGNSA. This CDR3 spans 12 amino acids. With 3 bases removed from V and 4 bases from J, the gap between germline ends came to 5 bases. The CDR3 DNA sequence: TGTGCCAGCAGCTTCCAAGCAGATACGCAGTATTTT. Translation gives CASSFQADTQYF.

The chain uses TRBV18 and TRBJ2-2, with D hard to call. The germline V and J ends were trimmed by 2 bases and 0 bases, with 4 bases remaining between them. The CDR3 runs to 14 residues. Germline V gene data show CDR1 as KGHSH and CDR2 as LQKENI. The CDR3 here is CASSPGANTGELFF. CDR3 in DNA: TGTGCCAGCTCACCAGGGGCGAACACCGGGGAGCTGTTTTTT.

V and J are TRBV5-5 and TRBJ2-7; D is perhaps TRBD2 (6 bases). The CDR3 is made up of 12 amino acids. Between the trimmed V and J ends, which lost 3 bases and 3 bases, there was a span of 7 bases. Germline assignment: CDR1 SGHKS and CDR2 YYEKEE (reference sequence). The CDR3 here is CASSSAGYEQYF. The DNA of the CDR3 is TGTGCCAGCAGCTCAGCGGGCTACGAGCAGTACTTC.

The J gene is TRBJ2-7, the V gene TRBV18, with D perhaps matching TRBD1 or TRBD2 (5 bases each). V lost 4 bases, J lost 7 bases, and 17 bases lay in between. CDR1 is KGHSH, CDR2 LQKENI, per germline. This CDR3 is 14 amino acids long. CDR3 in amino acids: CASSLGARLGEQYF. DNA of the CDR3: TGTGCCAGCTCACTCGGGGCAAGGTTGGGGGAGCAGTACTTC.

The count of this clone is one. DNA for the CDR3: TGTGCCAGCAGCTTGTCTGTGGGACTAGCGGGGGGGCCTTTAAAGACCCAGTACTTC. Amino acid sequence: CASSLSVGLAGGPLKTQYF. The chain joins TRBV5-4 to TRBJ2-5; TRBD2 matches 16 bases. The germline V gene has CDR1 SGHNT and CDR2 YYREEE (reference sequence). The CDR3 has 19 amino acids. J lost 6 bases, V lost 1 base, and 12 bases had no gene match.

This chain joins TRBV4-2 and TRBJ2-5; D not certain. The CDR3 contains 15 residues. V was pared by 0 bases and J by 1 base, with 9 bases between. CDR1 and CDR2 (germline): LGHNA, YNFKEQ. In DNA form, the CDR3 reads TGTGCCAGCAGCCAAGAACTCCTTCTCCAAGAGACCCAGTACTTC. This codes for CASSQELLLQETQYF.

This chain links TRBV7-9 with TRBJ2-2; TRBD1 agrees at 7 bases. In germline, CDR1 is SEHNR, CDR2 FQNEAQ (reference sequence). The CDR3 has 16 residues. Trimming took 7 bases from V and 1 from J; bases not matched to a gene: 9. The CDR3 spells CASNPRGIENTGELFF. For the CDR3, the DNA is TGTGCCAGCAATCCCAGGGGGATCGAGAACACCGGGGAGCTGTTTTTT.

This rearrangement joins TRBV5-6 to TRBJ1-3; possibly TRBD1 for D (5 bases). V was cut by 2 bases and J by 4 bases, with 10 bases left in between. This CDR3 has 14 amino acids. In germline, CDR1 is SGHDT, CDR2 YYEEEE. The CDR3 DNA reads as TGTGCCAGCAGCTTTACAGGAGCCGGAAACACCATATATTTT. Its translation: CASSFTGAGNTIYF.

In regard to this clone: This may come from a read error, since a much larger clone is one base off. The sample carries other DNA sequences with the same CDR3. The gene calls are TRBV21-1 and TRBJ2-7; the table gives TRBD2 as D, unverified against the DNA. TRBV21-1 is a pseudogene. The CDR3 runs to 17 residues. Here the CDR3 DNA reads TGTGCCAGCAGCAAAGAGAACTCGGGAGTCGGTCTCTACGAGCAGTACTTC. Protein sequence: CASSKENSGVGLYEQYF.

The chain uses TRBV19 and TRBJ2-2; no reliable D call. The V end was cut by 7 bases, the J end by 4 bases, with 10 bases between. This CDR3 has 13 amino acids. Per the germline V gene, CDR1 is LNHDA and CDR2 is SQIVND (reference sequence). The CDR3 coding sequence is TGTGCCAGTACTATTCGAGCCACCGGGGAGCTGTTTTTT. It codes for CASTIRATGELFF. Supplemented by reference TRBV19 and TRBJ2-2, the full variable domain reads DGGITQSPKYLFRKEGQNVTLSCEQNLNHDAMYWYRQDPGQGLRLIYYSQIVNDFQKGDIAEGYSVSREKKESFPLTVTSAQKNPTAFYLCASTIRATGELFFGEGSRLTVL.

The V call is TRBV6-5, the J call TRBJ1-1; D uncertain. V gave up 6 bases and J gave up 1 base, with 6 bases separating them. Germline V gene data show CDR1 as MNHEY and CDR2 as SVGAGI. This CDR3 is 12 amino acids long. CDR3: CASRRWNTEAFF. Written as DNA, the CDR3 is TGTGCCAGCAGGCGTTGGAACACTGAAGCTTTCTTT.

The genes are TRBV6-5 and TRBJ2-2, with 9 bases identical to TRBD1. Germline CDR1 MNHEY, CDR2 SVGAGI. The CDR3 has 14 residues. Germline trimming cut 10 bases from V and 0 bases from J; bases unmatched to any gene: 3. The chain's CDR3 is CATRDRANTGELFF. The CDR3 nucleotides read TGTGCCACGCGGGACAGGGCGAACACCGGGGAGCTGTTTTTT.

The chain employs TRBV18 and TRBJ1-6; D possibly corresponds to TRBD1 (6 bases). The germline V and J ends were trimmed by 0 bases and 7 bases, with 13 bases remaining between them. The germline V gene encodes CDR1 KGHSH and CDR2 LQKENI. The CDR3 covers 16 residues. In nucleotides, the CDR3 is TGTGCCAGCTCACCACCGTCTAGGGGGAAGAATTCACCCCTCCACTTT. The encoded protein is CASSPPSRGKNSPLHF.

The CDR3: CASSPDRVGVGELFF. The CDR3 DNA sequence: TGTGCCAGCAGCCCTGACAGAGTTGGCGTCGGGGAGCTGTTTTTT. V is TRBV11-2 and J is TRBJ2-2; tentative D call: TRBD1 (5 bases). Germline V lookup: CDR1 SGHAT, CDR2 FQNNGV. The length of the CDR3 is 15 residues. V lost 5 bases to trimming and J lost 7 bases, with 17 bases between them. Together with reference TRBV11-2 and TRBJ2-2, the CDR3 gives the full variable domain: EAGVAQSPRYKIIEKRQSVAFWCNPISGHATLYWYQQILGQGPKLLIQFQNNGVVDDSQLPKDRFSAERLKGVDSTLKIQPAKLEDSAVYLCASSPDRVGVGELFFGEGSRLTVL.

As regards this clone: At the DNA level, this CDR3 is encoded by other sequences in the same sample as well. The chain links TRBV2 to TRBJ2-3; possibly TRBD2 for D (6 bases). The CDR3 is 13 amino acids. V lost 8 bases, J lost 1 base, and 10 bases lay in between. Germline CDR1 reads SNHLY; CDR2 reads FYNNEI. The CDR3: CASGGPGTDTQYF. CDR3 in DNA: TGTGCCAGCGGAGGGCCGGGCACAGATACGCAGTATTTT.